This T cell receptor beta chain is drawn from a study of CD8 T cells in ankylosing spondylitis. Study-level results: Significant enrichment of disease-linked clones was reportedly seen in matched ankylosing spondylitis synovial fluid.

Germline trimming cut 5 bases from V and 4 bases from J; bases unmatched to any gene: 10. This CDR3 is 15 amino acids long. Germline V gene data show CDR1 as SEHNR and CDR2 as FQNEAQ (reference sequence). Quantitative 5'-RACE with molecular barcodes generated TCR beta libraries. One entry per CDR3 protein results from TCRdb running MiXCR on the 5' RACE reads. Among 270,000 or so distinct CDR3 sequences listed, more than 15% were seen once. This clonotype was seen many times. Its antigen remains unidentified. This rearrangement joins TRBV7-9 to TRBJ1-2, with TRBD1 matching 7 bases. Sequencing used blood, either unsorted or a sorted T cell fraction (not recorded which). The clonotype was recovered from a male donor with ankylosing spondylitis or in good health (not recorded which). The CDR3 sequence: CASSPGGLFTYGYTF. CDR3 DNA: TGTGCCAGCAGCCCAGGGGGGTTATTCACCTATGGCTACACCTTC.